What follows is one T cell receptor (beta chain) and its context. Amplification targeted TCR beta CDR3 regions from RNA transcripts. HTBI primers were the set used in a first-round RT-PCR of the TCR CDR3. MiXCR, run by TCRdb on the multiplex PCR reads, gives a single entry per CDR3 protein. The table lists hundreds of thousands of distinct CDR3 sequences, over 35% of them singletons. This sample is drawn from a study of T cells in Graves' hyperthyroidism and ophthalmopathy. Study-level background: Specimen type is peripheral blood, collected at initial diagnosis prior to any treatment.

J gave up 5 bases and V 7 bases, and 4 bases lay outside the gene matches. The CDR3 is made up of 13 amino acids. The germline gives CDR1 SNHLY, CDR2 FYNNEI. The specimen sequenced was blood. This clonotype was obtained from a man in his late teens or twenties with Graves' hyperthyroidism. The chain uses TRBV2 and TRBJ1-1; 10 bases align to TRBD1. CDR3 coding DNA: TGTGCCAGCATGGGACAGGGGATAACTGAAGCTTTCTTT. Its protein product is CASMGQGITEAFF.